The source of this T cell receptor beta chain is a study of cytomegalovirus exposure and HLA in healthy donors. Study overall: Early on, a data release was issued that held approximately 78 million unique TCRs from HLA-typed donors. Study conclusions and caveats: The authors excluded some V segments, including TRBV6-2 and TRBV6-3, as indistinguishable. In a later analysis, TCR association rates varied by HLA locus: DRB1 most, HLA-C fewest. The authors later linked a missense DCLRE1C variant to TCR beta V- and J-gene trimming.

Trimming left V 5 bases short and J 5 bases short, with 19 bases between. CDR1 is MNHEY, CDR2 SMNVEV, per germline (reference sequence). The CDR3 extends over 15 amino acids. As for this clone: Its antigen is as yet unknown.

In the PCR, 60 Vbeta and 13 Jbeta primers were used. The table came from immunoSEQ multiplex PCR; TCRdb's copy has only in-frame clones and leaves some out. The profile covers 100,000 to 140,000 clones, with 81% appearing a single time and 2% to 2.5% taken by the ten largest. The sequenced sample was PBMCs. This TCR derives from a young man in good health and CMV-seronegative. The chain recombines TRBV27 with TRBJ2-7; D call uncertain. This chain's CDR3 is CASSVSLQVVHEQYF. The CDR3 DNA follows: TGTGCCAGCAGTGTCAGCCTGCAGGTAGTCCACGAGCAGTACTTC.